Sequencing of this T cell receptor (beta chain) was carried out in a study of blood T cells in healthy people across ages. This clonotype was seen only a few times. It was with a sample-barcoded 5' primer and a J-beta primer mix that a second PCR of roughly 6 to 12 cycles was run. Every sample gave at least 3 million paired-end reads containing CDR3. TCRdb recomputed calls from the 5' RACE reads with MiXCR, one row per CDR3 protein. The sample includes 1.5 million to 2 million distinct CDR3 sequences, about two fifths seen only once; the top ten take around 23%. CDR3 length: 15 amino acids. The germline gives CDR1 SQVTM, CDR2 ANQGSEA. Trimming took off 1 base at V and 2 bases at J, with 13 bases between the two ends. Each donor was a healthy Caucasian individual from Russia, aged 6 to 90. Isolated per sample were at least 6 million PBMCs.

The source material was blood. The chain employs TRBV29-1 and TRBJ2-3, with a tentative D call TRBD2 (6 bases). This receptor was obtained from a human donor in good health. The CDR3: CSVEGKRGITDTQYF. The CDR3 region has the DNA TGCAGCGTTGAAGGGAAACGCGGGATCACAGATACGCAGTATTTT.